The clone carrying this TCR beta chain has ten or more counts. Its antigen remains unknown. Blood was sampled at initial diagnosis of hyperthyroidism, prior to onset of any ophthalmopathy symptoms. Each 10 ml fresh peripheral blood draw supplied the PBMCs. Germline values: CDR1 GTSNPN, CDR2 SVGIG (reference sequence). Trimming pared 2 bases from V and 8 bases from J, leaving 9 bases between. This CDR3 spans 11 amino acids. Amplified TCR beta CDR3 regions came from RNA transcripts. The HTBI primer set drove a first-round RT-PCR of the TCR CDR3. MiXCR was run by TCRdb on the multiplex PCR reads, yielding one entry per CDR3 protein. The data show roughly 180,000 distinct CDR3 sequences, about 9.4% seen once. The sample is drawn from a study of T cells in Graves' hyperthyroidism and ophthalmopathy. Study overall: Staff took peripheral blood when the initial diagnosis was made, before any treatment began.

Whole-study findings and limits: Most clonotypes that expanded in the thyroid above 0.001 also showed up in blood.

The genes are TRBV30 and TRBJ1-1; D is perhaps TRBD1 (6 bases). This receptor was identified in a woman aged 18-29 years with Graves' hyperthyroidism that later progressed to Graves' ophthalmopathy. The sample was blood. The CDR3 DNA reads as TGTGCCTGGAGTTCGCAGGGGGAAGCTTTCTTT. Protein sequence: CAWSSQGEAFF. Variable domain in full (rest from reference TRBV30 and TRBJ1-1): SQTIHQWPATLVQPVGSPLSLECTVEGTSNPNLYWYRQAAGRGLQLLFYSVGIGQISSEVPQNLSASRPQDRQFILSSKKLLLSDSGFYLCAWSSQGEAFFGQGTRLTVV.